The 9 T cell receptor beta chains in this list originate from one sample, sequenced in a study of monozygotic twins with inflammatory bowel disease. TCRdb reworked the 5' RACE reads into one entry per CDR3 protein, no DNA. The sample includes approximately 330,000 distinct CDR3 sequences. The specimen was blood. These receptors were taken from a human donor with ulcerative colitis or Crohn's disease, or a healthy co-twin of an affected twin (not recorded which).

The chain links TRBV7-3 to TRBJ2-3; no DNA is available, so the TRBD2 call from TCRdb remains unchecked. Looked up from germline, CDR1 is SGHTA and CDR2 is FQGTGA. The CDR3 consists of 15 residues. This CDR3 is CASSSDSGSTDTQYF.

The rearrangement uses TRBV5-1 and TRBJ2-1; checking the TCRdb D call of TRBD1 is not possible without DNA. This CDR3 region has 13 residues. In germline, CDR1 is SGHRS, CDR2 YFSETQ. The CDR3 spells CASSPGTSNEQFF.

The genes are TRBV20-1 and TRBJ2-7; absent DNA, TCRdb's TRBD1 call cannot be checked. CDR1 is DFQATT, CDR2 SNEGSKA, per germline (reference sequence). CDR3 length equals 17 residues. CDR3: CSARDLWDPLSGYEQYF.

This CDR3 reads CASRPTTGGSNTEAFF. This chain joins TRBV6-1 and TRBJ1-1; TCRdb designates TRBD1, a call that cannot be tested without DNA. CDR3 length: 16 residues. Germline values: CDR1 MNHNS, CDR2 SASEGT.

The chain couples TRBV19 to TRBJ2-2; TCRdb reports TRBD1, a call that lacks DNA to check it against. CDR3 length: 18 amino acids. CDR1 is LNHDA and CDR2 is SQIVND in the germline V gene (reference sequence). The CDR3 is CASSIAWRQGKGTGELFF.

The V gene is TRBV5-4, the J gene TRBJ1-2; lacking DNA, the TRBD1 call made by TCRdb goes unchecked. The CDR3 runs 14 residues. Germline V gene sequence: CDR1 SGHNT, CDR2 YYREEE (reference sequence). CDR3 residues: CASSLASGDYGYTF.

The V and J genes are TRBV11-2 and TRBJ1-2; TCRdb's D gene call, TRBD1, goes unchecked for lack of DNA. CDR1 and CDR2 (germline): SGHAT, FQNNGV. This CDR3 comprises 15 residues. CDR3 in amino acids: CASSPEGTALPVYTF.

CDR3 amino acids: CASSLDRPGHPSGNEQFF. V and J are TRBV11-2 and TRBJ2-1; TCRdb indicates TRBD1, and absent DNA this call remains unverified. Per germline, CDR1 SGHAT and CDR2 FQNNGV. This CDR3 has 18 residues.

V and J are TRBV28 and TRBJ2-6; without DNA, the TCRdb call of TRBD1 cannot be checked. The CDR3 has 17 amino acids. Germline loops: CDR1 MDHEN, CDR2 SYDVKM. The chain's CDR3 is CASNPSGQTFGANVLTF.